The TCR beta chain described here comes from a study of control samples from healthy donors and cancer patients. Generated by immunoSEQ multiplex PCR, the TCRdb table keeps only in-frame clones and is missing some. The sample includes about 160,000 clones, 96% of them seen just once. Germline V gene data show CDR1 as SGDLS and CDR2 as YYNGEE. The V end was cut by 4 bases, the J end by 7 bases, with 14 bases between. This CDR3 contains 14 residues. The TCR originated in a woman aged 30 to 39 in good health. The V and J genes are TRBV9 and TRBJ1-4; the D gene is possibly TRBD1 (6 bases). The sequenced sample consisted of blood. The CDR3 DNA follows: TGTGCCAGCAGCCAGTGGGGGGCAGGTGAAAAACTGTTTTTT. Protein: CASSQWGAGEKLFF. The full variable domain, its missing parts supplied by reference TRBV9 and TRBJ1-4, is DSGVTQTPKHLITATGQRVTLRCSPRSGDLSVYWYQQSLDQGLQFLIQYYNGEERAKGNILERFSAQQFPDLHSELNLSSLELGDSALYFCASSQWGAGEKLFFGSGTQLSVL.